This TCR beta chain appears in the sequencing data of a study of CD8+CD57+ T cells in acquired aplastic anemia. The germline V gene has CDR1 SEHNR and CDR2 FQNEAQ (reference sequence). The CDR3 sequence runs 15 residues, both termini included. Genomic DNA provided the template from which TCR beta VDJ and CDR3 profiles were obtained. TCRdb processed the reads anew with MiXCR; each CDR3 protein has one entry. The sample carries a few hundred thousand distinct CDR3 sequences, around 82% recorded once. Comment on this clonotype: Because the CDR3's place on the DNA is in doubt, the DNA is left out and the CDR3 is given as listed by TCRdb.

The patients chosen for sequencing had shown expansion of CD8+CD57+ cells (detected by flow cytometry). Sequencing used sorted CD4+, CD8+, or CD8+CD57+ T cells (not recorded which) from PBMCs. This TCR came from a human donor with aplastic anemia. The genes are TRBV7-9 and TRBJ2-5; TRBD1, the table's D call, lacks a check against the DNA. The CDR3 here is CASSLARGTQYFGYF.